These T cell receptor beta chains were read from a single sample in a study of regulatory T cells in long-lasting Graves disease. In TCRdb, the multiplex PCR reads were re-called with MiXCR into one record per CDR3 protein. The sample yields about 660,000 distinct CDR3 sequences, approximately 31% seen once. The sequenced sample was peripheral blood mononuclear cells (PBMCs), obtained when the disease was refractory, from a patient treated with antithyroid drugs. The source is a female donor with Graves disease. CDR3s include the opening cysteine and the closing phenylalanine or tryptophan. The D gene is left open where the match is weak. The size entry is marked missing in some rows and otherwise reads once, few, many or a size class.

clone size: many
CDR3 length: 16
V gene: TRBV6-1
D gene: -
J gene: TRBJ1-1
CDR3 DNA: TGTGCCAGCACCCGGGACACCAGATGGGGGAACACTGAAGCTTTCTTT
CDR3 protein: CASTRDTRWGNTEAFF

clone size: -
CDR3 length: 13
V gene: TRBV9
D gene: -
J gene: TRBJ2-7
CDR3 DNA: TGTGCCAGCAGCGTAGTCCCGGGGTTCGAGCAGTACTTC
CDR3 protein: CASSVVPGFEQYF

clone size: few
CDR3 length: 14
V gene: TRBV6-2/TRBV6-3
D gene: TRBD1
J gene: TRBJ1-1
CDR3 DNA: TGTGCCAGCAGTACCGCAGGGGGCTCCCCTGAAGCTTTCTTT
CDR3 protein: CASSTAGGSPEAFF

clone size: -
CDR3 length: 12
V gene: TRBV29-1
D gene: -
J gene: TRBJ1-2
CDR3 DNA: TGCAGCGTTGTATCCGAAAACTATGGCTACACCTTC
CDR3 protein: CSVVSENYGYTF

clone size: few
CDR3 length: 11
V gene: TRBV27
D gene: -
J gene: TRBJ1-1
CDR3 DNA: TGTGCCAGCCAAAGGGGGTTTGTGGCTTTCTTT
CDR3 protein: CASQRGFVAFF

clone size: once
CDR3 length: 20
V gene: TRBV6-5
D gene: TRBD2
J gene: TRBJ2-5
CDR3 DNA: TGTGCCAGCAGTTACTCCGTGGAACTAGGGACTAGCGCTAAACGAGAGACCCAGTACTTC
CDR3 protein: CASSYSVELGTSAKRETQYF

clone size: -
CDR3 length: 14
V gene: TRBV29-1
D gene: -
J gene: TRBJ2-2
CDR3 DNA: TGCAGCGTTCGGGTAGGGGTGAACACCGGGGAGCTGTTTTTT
CDR3 protein: CSVRVGVNTGELFF

clone size: many
CDR3 length: 13
V gene: TRBV27
D gene: -
J gene: TRBJ2-5
CDR3 DNA: TGTGCCAGGTCGCAGGTTAACAAAGAGACCCAGTACTTC
CDR3 protein: CARSQVNKETQYF

clone size: few
CDR3 length: 15
V gene: TRBV6-1
D gene: -
J gene: TRBJ1-5
CDR3 DNA: TGTGCCAGCTCCCCCGGGAGTGATAGCAATCAGCCCCAGCATTTT
CDR3 protein: CASSPGSDSNQPQHF

clone size: -
CDR3 length: 16
V gene: TRBV9
D gene: TRBD1
J gene: TRBJ2-2
CDR3 DNA: TGTGCCAGCAGCCCGCGGGACAGGCGAGGCACCGGGGAGCTGTTTTTT
CDR3 protein: CASSPRDRRGTGELFF

clone size: once
CDR3 length: 16
V gene: TRBV6-5
D gene: TRBD1
J gene: TRBJ1-6
CDR3 DNA: TGTGCCAGCAGTTACGTGGCGGGACAGGGGAATTCACCCCTCCACTTT
CDR3 protein: CASSYVAGQGNSPLHF

clone size: -
CDR3 length: 14
V gene: TRBV30
D gene: -
J gene: TRBJ1-2
CDR3 DNA: TGTGCCTGGAGGCAAGGAGGCGCGAGCTATGGCTACACCTTC
CDR3 protein: CAWRQGGASYGYTF

clone size: many
CDR3 length: 17
V gene: TRBV12-3/TRBV12-4
D gene: -
J gene: TRBJ1-4
CDR3 DNA: TGTGCCAGCAGTTCCGGGAGTTTAGGGGCAACTAATGAAAAACTGTTTTTT
CDR3 protein: CASSSGSLGATNEKLFF

clone size: -
CDR3 length: 14
V gene: TRBV5-1
D gene: -
J gene: TRBJ1-2
CDR3 DNA: TGCGCCAGCAGCTTGGCATCTCACGTCTATGGCTACACCTTC
CDR3 protein: CASSLASHVYGYTF

clone size: few
CDR3 length: 14
V gene: TRBV27
D gene: TRBD1
J gene: TRBJ1-4
CDR3 DNA: TGTGCCAGCAGGTCAGGACAGGGCTTTGAAAAACTGTTTTTT
CDR3 protein: CASRSGQGFEKLFF

clone size: few
CDR3 length: 14
V gene: TRBV3-1
D gene: -
J gene: TRBJ2-7
CDR3 DNA: TGTGCCAGCAGCCAAGATGCGACGACCTACGAGCAGTACTTC
CDR3 protein: CASSQDATTYEQYF

clone size: -
CDR3 length: 14
V gene: TRBV12-3/TRBV12-4
D gene: TRBD2
J gene: TRBJ2-7
CDR3 DNA: TGTGCCAGCTCACACATTAGCGGGACATACGAGCAGTACTTC
CDR3 protein: CASSHISGTYEQYF

clone size: many
CDR3 length: 14
V gene: TRBV11-1
D gene: -
J gene: TRBJ2-7
CDR3 DNA: TGTGCCAGCAGAGGCACGGTGGGCTCCTACGAGCAGTACTTC
CDR3 protein: CASRGTVGSYEQYF

clone size: -
CDR3 length: 15
V gene: TRBV6-9
D gene: -
J gene: TRBJ1-6
CDR3 DNA: TGTGCCAGCAGTTACGGGGGGAGGGGCAATTCACCCCTCCACTTT
CDR3 protein: CASSYGGRGNSPLHF

clone size: -
CDR3 length: 14
V gene: TRBV19
D gene: -
J gene: TRBJ1-4
CDR3 DNA: TGTGCCAGTAGTATCTCGGCCGGCAATGAAAAACTGTTTTTT
CDR3 protein: CASSISAGNEKLFF

clone size: few
CDR3 length: 13
V gene: TRBV2
D gene: -
J gene: TRBJ1-5
CDR3 DNA: TGTGCCAGCAGTGACCGTCTCTCTCAGCCCCAGCATTTT
CDR3 protein: CASSDRLSQPQHF

clone size: -
CDR3 length: 15
V gene: TRBV29-1
D gene: TRBD2
J gene: TRBJ2-6
CDR3 DNA: TGCAGCGTGGGGGGAGGGTCCTCTGGGGCCAACGTCCTGACTTTC
CDR3 protein: CSVGGGSSGANVLTF